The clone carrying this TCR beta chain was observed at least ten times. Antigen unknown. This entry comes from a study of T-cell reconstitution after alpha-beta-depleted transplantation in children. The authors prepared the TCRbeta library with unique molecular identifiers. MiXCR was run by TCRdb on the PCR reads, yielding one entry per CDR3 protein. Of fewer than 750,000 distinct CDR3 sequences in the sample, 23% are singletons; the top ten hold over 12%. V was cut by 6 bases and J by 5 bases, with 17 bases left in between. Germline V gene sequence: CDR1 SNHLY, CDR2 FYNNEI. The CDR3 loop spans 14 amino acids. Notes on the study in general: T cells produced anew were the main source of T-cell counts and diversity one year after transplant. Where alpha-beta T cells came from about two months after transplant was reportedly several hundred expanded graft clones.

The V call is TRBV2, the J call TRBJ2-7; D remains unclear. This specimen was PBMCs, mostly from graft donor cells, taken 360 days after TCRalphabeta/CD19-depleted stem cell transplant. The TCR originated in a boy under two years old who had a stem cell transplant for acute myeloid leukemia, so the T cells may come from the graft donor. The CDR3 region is CASSFDPSPNEQYF. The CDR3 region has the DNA TGTGCCAGCAGCTTCGACCCGAGTCCAAACGAGCAGTACTTC.